This T cell receptor (beta chain) was identified during a study of T-cell reconstitution after alpha-beta-depleted transplantation in children. This clonotype was detected a few times. A TCRbeta library incorporating unique molecular identifiers was prepared. TCRdb redid the calling of the PCR reads with MiXCR, one entry per CDR3 protein. This table has about 610,000 distinct CDR3 sequences, more than 9% appearing once. This CDR3 has 16 amino acids. The junction had 8 bases not matched to a gene; V was cut back by 7 bases and J by 0 bases. In germline, CDR1 is SGHTA, CDR2 FQGNSA. This TCR derives from a human donor who donated a stem cell graft to a child with acute myeloid leukemia. Sample: PBMCs from the stem cell graft donor, taken from the stem cell graft. The chain recombines TRBV7-2 with TRBJ2-1; TRBD2 agrees at 8 bases. The CDR3 loop is CASTQGGRSSYNEQFF. Here the CDR3 DNA reads TGTGCCAGCACCCAGGGCGGGAGGAGCTCCTACAATGAGCAGTTCTTC.